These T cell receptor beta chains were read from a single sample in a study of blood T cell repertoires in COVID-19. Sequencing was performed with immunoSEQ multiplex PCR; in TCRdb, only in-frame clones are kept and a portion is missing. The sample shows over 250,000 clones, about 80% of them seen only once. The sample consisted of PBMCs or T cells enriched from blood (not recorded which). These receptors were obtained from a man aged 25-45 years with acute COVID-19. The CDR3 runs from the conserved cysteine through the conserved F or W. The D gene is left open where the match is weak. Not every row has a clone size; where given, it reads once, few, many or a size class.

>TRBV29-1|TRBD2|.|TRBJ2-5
CSVPGVSRGAWETQYF
TGCAGCGTCCCAGGGGTCTCGCGGGGGGCCTGGGAGACCCAGTACTTC
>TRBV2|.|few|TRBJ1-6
CASSEVAAFGNSPLHF
TGTGCCAGCAGTGAAGTGGCGGCCTTCGGAAATTCACCCCTCCACTTT
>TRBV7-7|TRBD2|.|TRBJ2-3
CASSRASGGRADTQYF
TGTGCCAGCAGCCGTGCTAGCGGGGGGCGAGCGGATACGCAGTATTTT
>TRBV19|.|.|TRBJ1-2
CASTAGARIDGYTF
TGTGCCAGTACAGCGGGGGCCCGTATTGATGGCTACACCTTC
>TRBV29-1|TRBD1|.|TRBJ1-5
CSVRGQDSNQPQHF
TGCAGCGTTAGGGGACAGGATAGCAATCAGCCCCAGCATTTT
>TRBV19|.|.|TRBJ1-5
CATRLGDWNQPQHF
TGTGCCACTCGCCTCGGGGATTGGAATCAGCCCCAGCATTTT
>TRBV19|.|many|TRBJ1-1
CASLGEGYTEAFF
TGTGCCAGTTTGGGAGAGGGCTACACTGAAGCTTTCTTT
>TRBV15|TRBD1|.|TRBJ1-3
CATSREGTGAGNTIYF
TGTGCCACCAGCAGAGAGGGGACAGGGGCCGGAAACACCATATATTTT
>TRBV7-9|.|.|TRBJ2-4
CASSGTEKNIQYF
TGTGCCAGCAGCGGGACTGAAAAAAACATTCAGTACTTC
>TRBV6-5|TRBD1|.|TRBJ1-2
CASSYSIGTGDGYTF
TGTGCCAGCAGTTACTCGATCGGGACAGGGGACGGCTACACCTTC
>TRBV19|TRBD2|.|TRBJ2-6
CASSRGTTGANVLTF
TGTGCCAGTAGTAGGGGGACTACCGGGGCCAACGTCCTGACTTTC
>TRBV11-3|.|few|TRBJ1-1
CASSPPGGYTEAFF
TGTGCCAGCAGCCCCCCCGGAGGGTACACTGAAGCTTTCTTT
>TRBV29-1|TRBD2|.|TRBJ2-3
CSVAGRLAGGITDTQYF
TGCAGCGTGGCCGGTAGACTAGCGGGAGGGATAACAGATACGCAGTATTTT
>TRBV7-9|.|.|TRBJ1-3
CASSWQGTGNTIYF
TGTGCCAGCAGCTGGCAGGGGACCGGAAACACCATATATTTT
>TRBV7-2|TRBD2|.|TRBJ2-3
CASSATSGRGGDTQYF
TGTGCCAGCAGCGCCACTAGCGGGAGGGGGGGAGATACGCAGTATTTT
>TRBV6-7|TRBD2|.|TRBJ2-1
CASSYGLASGGNEQFF
TGTGCCAGCAGTTACGGATTGGCTAGCGGGGGAAATGAGCAGTTCTTC
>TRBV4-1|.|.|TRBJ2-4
CASSHLRTMRDIQYF
TGCGCCAGCAGCCACTTACGGACGATGCGGGACATTCAGTACTTC
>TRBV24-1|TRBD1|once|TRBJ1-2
CATNPGQGGGYTF
TGTGCCACCAACCCGGGACAGGGCGGTGGCTACACCTTC
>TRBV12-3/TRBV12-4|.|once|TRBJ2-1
CALAGGDVDEQFF
TGTGCCTTGGCCGGAGGGGACGTCGATGAGCAGTTCTTC
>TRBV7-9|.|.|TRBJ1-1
CASSLIPRGTEAFF
TGTGCCAGCAGCTTAATCCCCAGGGGCACTGAAGCTTTCTTT
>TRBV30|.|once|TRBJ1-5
CAWSAAGAQHF
TGTGCCTGGAGTGCGGCAGGGGCCCAGCATTTT
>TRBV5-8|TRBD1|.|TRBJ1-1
CASSLPTGAEAFF
TGTGCCAGCAGCTTGCCTACAGGGGCTGAAGCTTTCTTT
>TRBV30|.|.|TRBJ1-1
CAFWGGHDTEAFF
TGTGCCTTTTGGGGGGGGCACGACACTGAAGCTTTCTTT
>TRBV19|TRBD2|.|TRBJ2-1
CASSSGIAGGKNEQFF
TGTGCCAGTAGTTCTGGGATAGCGGGGGGGAAAAATGAGCAGTTCTTC
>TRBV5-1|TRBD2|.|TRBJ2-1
CASSLAPSGGLRNEQFF
TGCGCCAGCAGCTTGGCCCCTAGCGGGGGGCTTCGGAATGAGCAGTTCTTC
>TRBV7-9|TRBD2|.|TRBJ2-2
CASRWPGSSGGETGELFF
TGTGCCAGCAGGTGGCCAGGGTCTAGCGGGGGAGAGACCGGGGAGCTGTTTTTT
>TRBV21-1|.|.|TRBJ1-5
CASSKTFVREEKGLNQPQHF
TGTGCCAGCAGCAAAACATTCGTTAGGGAAGAAAAGGGACTCAATCAGCCCCAGCATTTT
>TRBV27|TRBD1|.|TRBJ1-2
CASRETGEYGYTF
TGTGCCAGCAGGGAGACAGGGGAATATGGCTACACCTTC
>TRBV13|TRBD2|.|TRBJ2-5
CASSPQRGAPETQYF
TGTGCCAGCAGCCCACAGCGGGGCGCTCCAGAGACCCAGTACTTC
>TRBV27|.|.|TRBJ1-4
CASSLSPRSTNEKLFF
TGTGCCAGCAGTTTATCCCCGCGGTCAACTAATGAAAAACTGTTTTTT
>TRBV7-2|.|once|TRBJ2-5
CASSSRTGVVTQYF
TGTGCCAGCAGCTCTAGGACTGGAGTTGTGACCCAGTACTTC
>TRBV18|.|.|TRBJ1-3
CASSTGLVSGNTIYF
TGTGCCAGCTCAACAGGGTTAGTATCTGGAAACACCATATATTTT
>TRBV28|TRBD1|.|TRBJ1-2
CASSATGTGHGDYTF
TGTGCCAGCAGTGCGACCGGGACAGGGCATGGAGACTACACCTTC
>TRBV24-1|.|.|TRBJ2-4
CATSDGDNADIQYF
TGTGCCACCAGTGACGGGGACAATGCTGACATTCAGTACTTC
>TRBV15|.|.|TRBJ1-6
CATSRDQGSVSPLHF
TGTGCCACCAGCAGAGATCAGGGGTCTGTTTCACCCCTCCACTTT
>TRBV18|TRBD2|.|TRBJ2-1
CASSFRLAGAGSYNEQFF
TGTGCCAGCTCATTTAGGCTAGCGGGAGCGGGGTCCTACAATGAGCAGTTCTTC
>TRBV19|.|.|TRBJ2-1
CASSIASGSRNEQFF
TGTGCCAGTAGTATCGCCAGCGGGTCCCGAAACGAGCAGTTCTTC
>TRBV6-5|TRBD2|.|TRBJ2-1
CASSQTSGGVNEQFF
TGTGCCAGCAGCCAAACTAGCGGGGGGGTAAATGAGCAGTTCTTC
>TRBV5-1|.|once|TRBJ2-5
CASSEWTEGETQYF
TGCGCCAGCAGCGAATGGACGGAGGGGGAGACCCAGTACTTC
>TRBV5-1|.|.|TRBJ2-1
CASSRDLSSYNEQFF
TGTGCCAGCAGTCGGGACTTAAGCTCCTACAATGAGCAGTTCTTC
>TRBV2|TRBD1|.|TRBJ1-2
CASSEGQGTPRYGYTF
TGTGCCAGCAGCGAAGGACAGGGGACGCCTCGGTATGGCTACACCTTC
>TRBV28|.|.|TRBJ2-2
CASSFSLARGRSGELFF
TGTGCCAGCAGTTTCAGCCTAGCGCGAGGTCGGTCCGGGGAGCTGTTTTTT